The 16 T cell receptor beta chains listed next were all sequenced from one sample in a study of CD8 T cells in Susac syndrome. RNA in amounts of roughly 0.5 to 1 ug was reverse transcribed with random hexamers. TCRdb independently ran MiXCR on the immunoSEQ multiplex PCR reads; one entry per CDR3 protein. The data contain approximately 210,000 distinct CDR3 sequences, 94% of them singletons. The sequenced sample consisted of CD4+ T cells from PBMCs. These receptor sequences come from a human donor with Susac syndrome.

The rearrangement uses TRBV7-2 and TRBJ2-7; the D gene is possibly TRBD1 (7 bases). Between the trimmed V and J ends, which lost 2 bases and 4 bases, there was a span of 12 bases. In germline, CDR1 is SGHTA, CDR2 FQGNSA. This CDR3 has 14 amino acids. The CDR3 region is CASSLPSGGYEQYF. The CDR3 DNA is TGTGCCAGCAGCTTACCGTCAGGGGGGTACGAGCAGTACTTC.

This chain connects TRBV6-6 to TRBJ2-3, with 7 bases identical to TRBD2. This CDR3 has 13 residues. The V and J ends lost 10 bases and 1 base, in that order; junction bases with no gene match: 5. Per germline, CDR1 MNHNY and CDR2 SVGAGI (reference sequence). CDR3 in amino acids: CANQRDRTDTQYF. CDR3 coding DNA: TGTGCCAATCAGCGGGACCGCACAGATACGCAGTATTTT.

The chain carries TRBV5-6 and TRBJ1-1; possible D gene TRBD1, 5 bases. V lost 4 bases and J lost 6, with 16 bases in between. CDR3 length equals 14 residues. The germline V gene has CDR1 SGHDT and CDR2 YYEEEE. The CDR3 DNA reads TGTGCCAGCAGCGATCCCGGCACGGGACCTGAAGCTTTCTTT. Its protein product is CASSDPGTGPEAFF.

The chain employs TRBV4-2 and TRBJ2-3; 9 positions match TRBD1. CDR1 is LGHNA and CDR2 is YNFKEQ in the germline V gene. With 3 bases clipped from V and 3 bases from J, the junction kept 4 bases outside the gene matches. This CDR3 spans 15 amino acids. The CDR3 protein is CASSHGQGTTDTQYF. CDR3 in DNA: TGTGCCAGCAGCCATGGACAGGGGACTACAGATACGCAGTATTTT.

The chain combines TRBV6-5 with TRBJ1-2, with D perhaps matching TRBD1 (5 bases). From germline, CDR1 is MNHEY and CDR2 SVGAGI. The CDR3 runs to 15 residues. The V gene lost 6 bases and the J gene lost 5 bases, with 19 bases spanning the gap. CDR3 nucleotide sequence: TGTGCCAGCAGCCAATGGGCATTTGGGGGGTATGGCTACACCTTC. Its translation is CASSQWAFGGYGYTF.

For this clonotype: Sequence at one end of the junction differs from germline and may be a read error. The chain has TRBV20-1 and TRBJ1-1; D unresolved. The germline V gene encodes CDR1 DFQATT and CDR2 SNEGSKA (reference sequence). The CDR3 length is 12 residues. CDR3 bases: TGCAGTGCTAGACTGCAGAACGCTGAAGCTTTCTTT. Protein product: CSARLQNAEAFF.

The V call is TRBV30, the J call TRBJ2-7; D is unclear. CDR3 length: 15 residues. Germline lookup yields CDR1 GTSNPN and CDR2 SVGIG (reference sequence). Trimming stripped 1 base from V and 0 bases from J, with 13 bases between. The CDR3 DNA sequence: TGTGCCTGGAGTGGTCTGCACCCGGTCTCCTACGAGCAGTACTTC. Protein: CAWSGLHPVSYEQYF.

V gene TRBV10-1 combines with J gene TRBJ1-2; TRBD1 is a possible D gene (5 bases). Trimming stripped 4 bases from V and 4 bases from J, with 10 bases between. CDR1 and CDR2 from the germline V gene are WNHNN and SYGVQD (reference sequence). The CDR3 contains 13 residues. Here the CDR3 reads CASSGGTFYGYTF. Here the CDR3 DNA reads TGCGCCAGCAGTGGGGGGACCTTCTATGGCTACACCTTC.

V and J are TRBV30 and TRBJ2-7, with D maybe TRBD1 (6 bases). V gave up 2 bases and J gave up 1 base, with 18 bases separating them. The CDR3 has 16 residues. The germline CDR1 and CDR2 sequences are GTSNPN and SVGIG (reference sequence). DNA for the CDR3: TGTGCCTGGAGTTTCCCCGGCCCGGGACAATCCTACGAGCAGTACTTC. Amino acid sequence: CAWSFPGPGQSYEQYF.

The V call is TRBV20-1, the J call TRBJ1-2; 9 positions agree with TRBD1. Looked up from germline, CDR1 is DFQATT and CDR2 is SNEGSKA (reference sequence). This CDR3 has 13 residues. Losses at the gene ends were 6 bases for V and 4 bases for J; bases not matched to a gene: 6. The CDR3 DNA is TGCAGTGCCCCGGGACAGGGTACCTATGGCTACACCTTC. This gives the protein CSAPGQGTYGYTF.

The V call is TRBV12-3 or TRBV12-4, the J call TRBJ2-7; D is unresolved. Trimming took off 6 bases at V and 7 bases at J, with 16 bases between the two ends. CDR3 length: 13 residues. The CDR3 bases are TGTGCCAGCAGCCGGGCCGCCATTGGAGAGCAGTACTTC. This translates into CASSRAAIGEQYF.

CDR3 sequence (DNA): TGTGCCAGCAGCTTGATAGGTCAGCTTCAAGAGACCCAGTACTTC. This codes for CASSLIGQLQETQYF. The chain recombines TRBV5-4 with TRBJ2-5; unclear D gene. The CDR3 has 15 residues. Deletions cut 1 base from V and 2 bases from J, with 12 bases between. Germline-derived CDR1 and CDR2 are SGHNT and YYREEE (reference sequence).

A single count supports this clonotype. The gene calls are TRBV5-4 and TRBJ2-3; D is perhaps TRBD2 (5 bases). The CDR3 sequence is 15 residues long. Trimming left V 5 bases short and J 0 bases short, with 13 bases between. CDR1 and CDR2 from the germline V gene are SGHNT and YYREEE (reference sequence). CDR3 nucleotides: TGTGCCAGCAGAGGACCAAGCGGTAGCACAGATACGCAGTATTTT. The encoded protein is CASRGPSGSTDTQYF.

This clonotype was recorded once. The chain combines TRBV19 with TRBJ1-1; D is perhaps TRBD1 (5 bases). This CDR3 spans 13 amino acids. Trimming shortened V by 1 base and J by 4 bases, and 7 bases separated the two germline ends. Germline V CDR1 and CDR2: LNHDA, SQIVND (reference sequence). DNA for the CDR3: TGTGCCAGTAGTATAGTGGGGGGCACTGAAGCTTTCTTT. It codes for CASSIVGGTEAFF.

The chain links TRBV27 to TRBJ1-1; 7 bases are a match to TRBD1. CDR1 MNHEY and CDR2 SMNVEV come from the germline V gene (reference sequence). This CDR3 has 14 residues. V was pared by 5 bases and J by 1 base, with 4 bases of the junction left unmatched. CDR3 bases: TGTGCCAGCAGTAGGGGGCGCCGGAACACTGAAGCTTTCTTT. This codes for CASSRGRRNTEAFF.

The V gene is TRBV12-3 or TRBV12-4, the J gene TRBJ1-4, with D possibly TRBD1 on 5 matching bases. Trimming removed 3 bases from V and 8 bases from J, with 10 bases in between. CDR3 size: 13 residues. The CDR3, as DNA: TGTGCCAGCAGTTTCGGGGGTAGGGAAAAACTGTTTTTT. This gives the protein CASSFGGREKLFF.